This T cell receptor beta chain was captured in a study of T cell responses to AZD1222 COVID-19 vaccine. Comment on this clone: Antigen specificity is unknown.

The germline CDR1 and CDR2 sequences are SGHRS and YFSETQ. There are 16 residues in the CDR3. V lost 5 bases, J lost 2 bases, and 11 bases stayed unmatched. General study points: Reports say nearly half of spike-specific TCRs go after unmutated variant regions.

Here immunoSEQ multiplex PCR was the method, and the copy in TCRdb shows in-frame clones only, minus some. The repertoire holds about 100,000 clones, with roughly 89% as singletons. The TCR sequence derives from an adult in good health. The sequencing used peripheral blood, collected on day 0 of AZD1222 vaccination. This rearrangement joins TRBV5-1 to TRBJ2-7, with TRBD2 identical over 9 bases. CDR3 amino acids: CASSSPPSGNPYEQYF. The CDR3 DNA reads TGCGCCAGCAGTTCACCTCCTAGCGGGAATCCCTACGAGCAGTACTTC. The full variable domain, completed using reference TRBV5-1 and TRBJ2-7, is KAGVTQTPRYLIKTRGQQVTLSCSPISGHRSVSWYQQTPGQGLQFLFEYFSETQRNKGNFPGRFSGRQFSNSRSEMNVSTLELGDSALYLCASSSPPSGNPYEQYFGPGTRLTVT.